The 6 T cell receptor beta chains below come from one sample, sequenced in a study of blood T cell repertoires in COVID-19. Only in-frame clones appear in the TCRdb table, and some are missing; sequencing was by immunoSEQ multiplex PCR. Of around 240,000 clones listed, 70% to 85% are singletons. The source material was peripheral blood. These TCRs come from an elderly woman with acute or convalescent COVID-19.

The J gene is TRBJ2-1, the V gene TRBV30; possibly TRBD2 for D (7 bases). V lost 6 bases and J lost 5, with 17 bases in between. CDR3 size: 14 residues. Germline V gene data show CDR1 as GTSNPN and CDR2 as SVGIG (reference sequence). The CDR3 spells CACRGGGAHNEQFF. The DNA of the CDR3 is TGTGCCTGCCGAGGAGGGGGGGCGCACAATGAGCAGTTCTTC.

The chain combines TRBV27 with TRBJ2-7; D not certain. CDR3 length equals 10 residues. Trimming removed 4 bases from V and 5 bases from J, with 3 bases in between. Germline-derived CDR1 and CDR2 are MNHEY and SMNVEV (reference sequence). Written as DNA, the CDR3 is TGTGCCAGCAGTTGTAACGAGCAGTACTTC. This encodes CASSCNEQYF.

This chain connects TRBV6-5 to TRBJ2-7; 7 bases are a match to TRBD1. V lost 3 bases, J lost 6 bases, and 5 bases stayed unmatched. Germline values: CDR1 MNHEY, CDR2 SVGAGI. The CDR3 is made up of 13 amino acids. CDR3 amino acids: CASSYHTGVEQYF. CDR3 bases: TGTGCCAGCAGTTATCACACAGGGGTCGAGCAGTACTTC.

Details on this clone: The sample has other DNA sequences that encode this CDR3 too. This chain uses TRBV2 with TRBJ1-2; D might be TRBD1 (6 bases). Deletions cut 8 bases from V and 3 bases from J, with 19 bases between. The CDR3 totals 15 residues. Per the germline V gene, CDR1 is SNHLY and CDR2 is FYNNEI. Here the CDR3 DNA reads TGTGCCAGCTTTGGCCGTCGGAAGGGGGACTATGGCTACACCTTC. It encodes CASFGRRKGDYGYTF.

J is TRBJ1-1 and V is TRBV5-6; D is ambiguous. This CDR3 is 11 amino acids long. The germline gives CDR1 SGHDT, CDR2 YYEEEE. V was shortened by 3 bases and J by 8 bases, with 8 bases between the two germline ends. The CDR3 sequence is CASSSRKEAFF. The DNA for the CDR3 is TGTGCCAGCAGCTCCAGGAAGGAAGCTTTCTTT.

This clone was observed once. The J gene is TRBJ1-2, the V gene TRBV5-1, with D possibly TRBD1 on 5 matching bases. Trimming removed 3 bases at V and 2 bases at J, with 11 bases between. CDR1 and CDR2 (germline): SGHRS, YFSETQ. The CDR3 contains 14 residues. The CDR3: CASSSGTQNYGYTF. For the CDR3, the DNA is TGCGCCAGCAGCTCCGGGACTCAGAACTATGGCTACACCTTC. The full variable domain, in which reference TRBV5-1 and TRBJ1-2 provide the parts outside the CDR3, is KAGVTQTPRYLIKTRGQQVTLSCSPISGHRSVSWYQQTPGQGLQFLFEYFSETQRNKGNFPGRFSGRQFSNSRSEMNVSTLELGDSALYLCASSSGTQNYGYTFGSGTRLTVV.